This entry lists 6 T cell receptor beta chains sequenced from one sample in a study of blood T cell repertoires in COVID-19. Sequenced by immunoSEQ multiplex PCR; TCRdb stores in-frame clones only, minus some. The table records 150,000 to 200,000 clones, approximately 92% of them present only once. The sequenced material came from peripheral blood. These receptor sequences come from a woman in her fifties or sixties with acute or convalescent COVID-19.

This clone showed up just once. The J gene is TRBJ2-1, the V gene TRBV4-1; 7 nucleotides line up with TRBD1. The CDR3 is 17 amino acids. CDR1 is MGHRA and CDR2 is YSYEKL in the germline V gene. V trimming: 3 bases; J trimming: 0 bases; junction bases outside the gene matches: 8. The DNA of the CDR3 is TGCGCCAGCAGCCACTACCCCAGGGGGAGCTCCTACAATGAGCAGTTCTTC. Its translation: CASSHYPRGSSYNEQFF.

J is TRBJ1-2 and V is TRBV5-6; 7 positions match TRBD1. Germline V lookup: CDR1 SGHDT, CDR2 YYEEEE. The CDR3 runs 13 residues. V lost 3 bases and J lost 8; bases outside the gene matches: 7. The CDR3 loop reads CASSSTGATGYTF. CDR3 in DNA: TGTGCCAGCAGCTCAACAGGGGCGACCGGCTACACCTTC.

CDR3 sequence: CASSEPSGGDVRQETQYF. Written as DNA, the CDR3 is TGCGCCAGCAGTGAACCTAGCGGGGGGGATGTAAGGCAAGAGACCCAGTACTTC. The chain joins TRBV10-2 to TRBJ2-5; 12 bases are a match to TRBD2. The CDR3 length is 18 residues. V shed 3 bases and J 2 bases; nucleotides not matched to a gene: 10. The germline CDR1 and CDR2 sequences are WSHSY and SAAADI.

The CDR3 coding sequence is TGTGCCTGGAGTGTACAACAATCTAAGAGGGCTTTCTTT. Its translation is CAWSVQQSKRAFF. The V and J genes are TRBV30 and TRBJ1-1; no clear D gene. V lost 0 bases, J lost 11 bases, and 16 bases lay in between. CDR1 is GTSNPN and CDR2 is SVGIG in the germline V gene (reference sequence). This CDR3 has 13 residues.

The rearrangement links TRBV29-1 to TRBJ1-2, with a weak D call TRBD1 (5 bases). Trimming took off 5 bases at V and 5 bases at J, with 12 bases between the two ends. Germline V lookup: CDR1 SQVTM, CDR2 ANQGSEA. The CDR3 length is 12 residues. For the CDR3, the DNA is TGCAGCGTTCCTGACAGAAGTTATGGCTACACCTTC. Translating gives CSVPDRSYGYTF.

J is TRBJ1-3 and V is TRBV11-2, with D perhaps matching TRBD1 (6 bases). V was pared by 5 bases and J by 2 bases, with 16 bases between. The germline V gene encodes CDR1 SGHAT and CDR2 FQNNGV. The CDR3 runs to 16 residues. In DNA, the CDR3 is TGTGCCAGCAGCGCCGGATACAGGGCAACTGGAAACACCATATATTTT. This encodes CASSAGYRATGNTIYF.